This TCR beta chain was sequenced for a study of cytomegalovirus exposure and HLA in healthy donors. The wider study: Membership in the Caucasian-associated ancestry cluster was found for 81% of 300 to 500 genotyped donors.

The PCR used 60 Vbeta and 13 Jbeta primers. Method: immunoSEQ multiplex PCR; TCRdb's copy keeps in-frame clones and lacks some. The sample shows some 140,000 clones, 79% of them seen only once. Broader study findings: Exclusion applied to some V segments, including TRBV6-2 and TRBV6-3, as they were indistinguishable.

Nominal health characterized the donors when sampled, though unrecorded immune exposures were likely. After removal of 3 bases from V and 6 bases from J, the junction contained 8 bases not matched to a gene. The germline V gene has CDR1 WNHNN and CDR2 SYGVQD (reference sequence). This CDR3 contains 15 residues. As for this clone: Its antigen is unknown.

The source is a female donor in good health and CMV-seronegative. J is TRBJ2-7 and V is TRBV10-1; 10 positions match TRBD2. The sequenced sample was PBMCs. CDR3: CASSDQGTSASEQYF. In nucleotides, the CDR3 is TGCGCCAGCAGTGACCAGGGGACTAGCGCATCCGAGCAGTACTTC.